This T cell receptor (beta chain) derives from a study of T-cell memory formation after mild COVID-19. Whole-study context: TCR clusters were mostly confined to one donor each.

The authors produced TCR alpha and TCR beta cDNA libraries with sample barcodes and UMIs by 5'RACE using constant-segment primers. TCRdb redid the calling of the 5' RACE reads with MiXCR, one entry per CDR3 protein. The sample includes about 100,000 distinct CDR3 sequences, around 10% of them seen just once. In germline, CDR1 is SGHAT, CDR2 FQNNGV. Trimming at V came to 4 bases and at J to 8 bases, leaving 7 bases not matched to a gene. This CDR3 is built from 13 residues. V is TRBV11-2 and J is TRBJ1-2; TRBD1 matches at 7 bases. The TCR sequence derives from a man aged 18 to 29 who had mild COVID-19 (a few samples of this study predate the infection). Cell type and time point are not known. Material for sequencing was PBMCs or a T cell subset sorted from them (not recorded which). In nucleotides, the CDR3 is TGTGCCAGCAGCTCAGACAGGGTTTTAGGCTACACCTTC. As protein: CASSSDRVLGYTF.